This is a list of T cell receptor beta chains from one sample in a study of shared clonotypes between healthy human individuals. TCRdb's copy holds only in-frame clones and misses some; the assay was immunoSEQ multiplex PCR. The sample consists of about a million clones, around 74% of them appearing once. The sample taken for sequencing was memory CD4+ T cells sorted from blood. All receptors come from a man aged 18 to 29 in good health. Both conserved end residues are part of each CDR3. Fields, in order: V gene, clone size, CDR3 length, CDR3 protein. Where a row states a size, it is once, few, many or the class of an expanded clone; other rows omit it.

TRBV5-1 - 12 CASSSPTETQYF
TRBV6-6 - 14 CASSPPKRVDTQYF
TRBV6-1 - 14 CASSEAWDTTEAFF
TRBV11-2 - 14 CASRQREGVTEAFF
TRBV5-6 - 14 CASSLGDIKYGYTF
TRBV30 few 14 CAWTSGKGNQPQHF
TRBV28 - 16 CASSLIGTSGEDTQYF
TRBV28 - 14 CASSYRGGTDTQYF
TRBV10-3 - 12 CAISDVPETQYF
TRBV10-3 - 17 CAISGLVGASSYNEQFF
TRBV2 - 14 CASLRGAGGYEQYF
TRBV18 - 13 CASSRQGKETQYF
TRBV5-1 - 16 CASSLAGTGGQDTQYF
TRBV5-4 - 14 CASSLGGDTDTQYF
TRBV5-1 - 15 CASSFIPGARGELFF
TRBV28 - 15 CASSSPSGARDTQYF
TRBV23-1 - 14 CASSQSWRGETQYF
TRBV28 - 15 CASSRGGASSYEQYF
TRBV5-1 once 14 CASSPAYTQETQYF
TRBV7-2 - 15 CASSLSGGASQPQHF
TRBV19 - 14 CASSPGTTGNTIYF
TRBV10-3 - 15 CAISPATGQSQPQHF
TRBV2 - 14 CASTREGGYNEQFF
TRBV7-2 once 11 CASSKSYEQYF
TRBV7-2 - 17 CASSPQSSGRATDTQYF
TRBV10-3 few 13 CAISTQGNTEAFF
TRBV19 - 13 CASSKGIVGEQYF
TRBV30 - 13 CAWSVRRDHGYTF
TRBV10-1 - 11 CASSDRGEAFF
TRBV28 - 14 CATEQVIWSHVQYF
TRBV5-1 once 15 CASSFAGGLNEKLFF
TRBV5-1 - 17 CASSRAGLAGTTDTQYF
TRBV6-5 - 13 CASSPRFNSPLHF
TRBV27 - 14 CASTRDRGRNEQFF
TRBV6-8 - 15 CASSYPGTGFGEQYF
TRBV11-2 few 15 CASSGGGGSYTEAFF
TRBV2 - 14 CASSRQGAGTEAFF
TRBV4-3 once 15 CTSSQASRSADTQYF
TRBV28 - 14 CATRRGLANEKLFF
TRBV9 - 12 CASSRDTGTKFF
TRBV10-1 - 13 CASSDSQGRGYTF
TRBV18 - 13 CASQLLVNTEAFF
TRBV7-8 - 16 CASSPTSGTGAREQFF
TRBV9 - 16 CASSSREGARGDTQYF
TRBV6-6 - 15 CASRSTGSGANVLTF
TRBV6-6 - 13 CASKIQGSYEQYF
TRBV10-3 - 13 CAISDHDSQPQHF
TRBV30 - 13 CAWSFDRGNTIYF
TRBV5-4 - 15 CASSLGGIVNYGYTF
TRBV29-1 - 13 CSALAGGGNEQFF
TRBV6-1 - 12 CASHSYSYEQYF
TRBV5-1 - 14 CASSSGTSGETQYF
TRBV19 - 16 CASKPGSQSSSYEQYF